A selection of T cell receptor beta chains follows, all from one sample in a study of CD4 T cells in relation to SARS-CoV-2 and coronaviruses. Libraries were prepared by immunoSEQ multiplex PCR; TCRdb keeps only in-frame clonotypes and omits some of them. The sample lists roughly 61,000 clones, roughly 89% occurring once. Sample: memory CD4+ T cells from PBMCs. The receptors were sampled from a human donor in good health. Both conserved end residues are part of each CDR3. The D gene is left open where the match is weak.

cdr3_aa j_call v_call cdr3_length d_call
CASSKGRQSQSGNTIYF TRBJ1-3 TRBV21-1 17 -
CASSQENDGLAGLTDEQFF TRBJ2-1 TRBV3-1/TRBV3-2 19 TRBD2
CASSLTQGVGNTIYF TRBJ1-3 TRBV7-6 15 -
CASSLGLDIQYF TRBJ2-4 TRBV5-1 12 -
CASSPPGLAGNNEQFF TRBJ2-1 TRBV2 16 TRBD2
CASRPSTSTDTQYF TRBJ2-3 TRBV2 14 -
CATSRDLGQGGYEQFF TRBJ2-1 TRBV15 16 TRBD1
CASSGYPGLAGFTGELFF TRBJ2-2 TRBV14 18 TRBD2
CASSLGGQPNTEAFF TRBJ1-1 TRBV7-9 15 TRBD1
CASSSRASNTEAFF TRBJ1-1 TRBV7-9 14 -
CASSSPRQMSSYNEQFF TRBJ2-1 TRBV28 17 -
CASSTIQIGGETQYF TRBJ2-5 TRBV19 15 -
CASSIQGLFETQYF TRBJ2-5 TRBV19 14 -
CASGQNAMNTEAFF TRBJ1-1 TRBV5-4 14 -
CASGQNRLVVPAFF TRBJ1-1 TRBV2 14 -
CATSEAGTLLHNEQFF TRBJ2-1 TRBV24-1 16 -
CASSLIRNTIYF TRBJ1-3 TRBV28 12 -
CASSLLSGPGVKNIQYF TRBJ2-4 TRBV28 17 -
CAWSVGTETSYGYTF TRBJ1-2 TRBV30 15 TRBD1
CAWKGPSSYEQYF TRBJ2-7 TRBV30 13 -
CASSDTSVRELFF TRBJ2-2 TRBV6-1 13 -
CASSLGGSQFF TRBJ2-1 TRBV7-8 11 -
CASSPPAKSGSEQYF TRBJ2-7 TRBV18 15 -